A selection of T cell receptor beta chains follows, all from one sample in a study of blood T cell repertoires in COVID-19. Sequencing was performed with immunoSEQ multiplex PCR; in TCRdb, only in-frame clones are kept and a portion is missing. Among about 170,000 clones, 85% to 95% were seen once, and the ten largest hold over 3.5%. The sample taken for sequencing was peripheral blood. The receptors come from a woman aged 45-60 years with acute or convalescent COVID-19. Both conserved end residues are part of each CDR3. The order of the fields is D gene, J gene, clone size, V gene, CDR3 protein, CDR3 DNA. The D gene is left open where the match is weak. Size tells how often a clone was seen (once, few, many) or the class of an expanded clone, and some rows leave it out.

TRBD2	TRBJ2-1	-	TRBV30	CAWSRAGGRDEQFF	TGTGCCTGGAGCAGGGCGGGAGGTCGCGATGAGCAGTTCTTC
-	TRBJ1-6	many	TRBV30	CAWSVPELNSPLHF	TGTGCCTGGAGTGTACCGGAGCTTAATTCACCCCTCCACTTT
-	TRBJ1-1	-	TRBV7-9	CASSLRGGARTEAFF	TGTGCCAGCAGCTTACGTGGGGGGGCGCGAACTGAAGCTTTCTTT
-	TRBJ1-6	once	TRBV19	CASSMEPSSYNSPLHF	TGTGCCAGTAGTATGGAGCCGAGCTCCTATAATTCACCCCTCCACTTT
-	TRBJ2-7	-	TRBV5-1	CASNPWGHPVDEQYF	TGCGCCAGCAACCCGTGGGGACACCCAGTCGACGAGCAGTACTTC
TRBD1	TRBJ1-4	-	TRBV30	CAWRSTGRREKLFF	TGTGCCTGGAGATCGACAGGGAGGAGAGAAAAACTGTTTTTT
TRBD1	TRBJ1-6	once	TRBV11-2	CASSLRDRANSPLHF	TGTGCCAGCAGCCTAAGGGACAGGGCGAATTCACCCCTCCACTTT
TRBD1	TRBJ2-7	-	TRBV7-8	CASSYRQGQDEQYF	TGTGCCAGCAGCTACAGACAGGGGCAAGACGAGCAGTACTTC
-	TRBJ2-2	few	TRBV12-5	CASVLFSRELFF	TGTGCTAGTGTCCTTTTCTCCCGGGAGCTGTTTTTT
TRBD1	TRBJ1-2	-	TRBV5-1	CASSLGPTGDYGYTF	TGCGCCAGCAGCTTGGGACCTACAGGGGACTATGGCTACACCTTC
-	TRBJ2-7	once	TRBV10-1	CASSANRAYEQYF	TGCGCCAGCAGTGCGAACAGGGCCTACGAGCAGTACTTC
-	TRBJ1-4	-	TRBV10-1	CASSDTLNEKLFF	TGCGCCAGCAGTGACACATTGAATGAAAAACTGTTTTTT
-	TRBJ1-2	-	TRBV2	CASSRNRENYGYTF	TGTGCCAGCAGTCGAAACAGGGAAAACTATGGCTACACCTTC
-	TRBJ1-3	-	TRBV19	CASSIRRTGSGDSGNTIYF	TGTGCCAGTAGTATAAGGAGAACTGGTTCGGGAGATTCTGGAAACACCATATATTTT
-	TRBJ2-1	-	TRBV27	CASSPQGRVGEQFF	TGTGCCAGCAGTCCGCAGGGCAGGGTCGGTGAGCAGTTCTTC
-	TRBJ2-2	-	TRBV28	CASASLVVQGNTGELFF	TGTGCCAGCGCAAGTCTAGTGGTACAGGGGAACACCGGGGAGCTGTTTTTT
-	TRBJ2-1	-	TRBV30	CAWQGGNEQFF	TGTGCCTGGCAGGGGGGCAATGAGCAGTTCTTC
TRBD1	TRBJ1-4	-	TRBV18	CASSRQGPPEKLFF	TGTGCCAGCTCACGACAGGGGCCTCCAGAAAAACTGTTTTTT
TRBD2	TRBJ2-5	-	TRBV9	CASSVFPATSGITETQYF	TGTGCCAGCAGCGTTTTCCCAGCGACTAGCGGGATAACAGAGACCCAGTACTTC
-	TRBJ1-6	-	TRBV2	CASSGGQVYISPLHF	TGTGCCAGCAGTGGGGGGCAGGTCTACATCTCACCCCTCCACTTT